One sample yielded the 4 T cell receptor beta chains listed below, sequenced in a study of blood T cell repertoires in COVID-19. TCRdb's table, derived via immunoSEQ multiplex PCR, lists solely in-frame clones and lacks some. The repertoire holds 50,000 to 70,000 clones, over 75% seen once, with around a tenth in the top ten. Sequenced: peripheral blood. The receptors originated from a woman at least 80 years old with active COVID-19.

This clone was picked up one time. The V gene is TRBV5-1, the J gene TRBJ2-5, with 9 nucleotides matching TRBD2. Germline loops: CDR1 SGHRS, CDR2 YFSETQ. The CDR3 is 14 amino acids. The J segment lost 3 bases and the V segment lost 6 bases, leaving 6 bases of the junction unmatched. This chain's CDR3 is CASTQTSGEETQYF. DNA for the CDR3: TGCGCCAGCACTCAGACTAGCGGAGAAGAGACCCAGTACTTC.

The DNA for the CDR3 is TGTGCCAGCACCCCGACAGGGGTTAGCACAGATACGCAGTATTTT. Amino acid sequence: CASTPTGVSTDTQYF. The chain carries TRBV27 and TRBJ2-3, with 8 positions matching TRBD1. J lost 0 bases, V lost 7 bases, and 6 bases had no gene match. Germline CDR1 is MNHEY and CDR2 is SMNVEV (reference sequence). The CDR3 totals 15 residues.

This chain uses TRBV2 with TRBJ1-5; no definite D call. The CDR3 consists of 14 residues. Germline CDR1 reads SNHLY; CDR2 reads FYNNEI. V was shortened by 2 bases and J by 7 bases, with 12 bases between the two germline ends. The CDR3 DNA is TGTGCCAGCAGTGAACCCCCACTCGGGCAGCCCCAGCATTTT. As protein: CASSEPPLGQPQHF.

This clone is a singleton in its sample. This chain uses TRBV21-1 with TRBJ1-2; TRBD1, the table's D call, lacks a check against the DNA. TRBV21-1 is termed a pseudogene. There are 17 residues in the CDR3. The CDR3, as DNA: TGTGCCAGCAGCAACTGCTCCGGGACAGGGGTTTGGGGTGGCTACACCTTC. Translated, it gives CASSNCSGTGVWGGYTF.